This TCR beta chain was profiled in a study of T cell responses to AZD1222 COVID-19 vaccine. The study's findings and limits: Increased Spike-specific TCR breadth and depth were observed after two AZD1222 doses. Baseline seropositives among AZD1222 recipients totaled only 5 to 7.

This CDR3 spans 18 amino acids. CDR1 and CDR2 from the germline V gene are SGHTS and YDEGEE. The germline V and J ends were trimmed by 0 bases and 0 bases, with 18 bases remaining between them. TCRdb's copy holds only in-frame clones and misses some; the assay was immunoSEQ multiplex PCR. The profile shows tens of thousands of clones, less than 95% of them singletons. This clone was picked up a small number of times. Antigen specificity is unknown. Specimen: peripheral blood, collected 28 days after the second AZD1222 dose. The sequence was collected from an adult who received the AZD1222 COVID-19 vaccine. The rearrangement uses TRBV5-8 and TRBJ1-2; no clear D. CDR3 coding DNA: TGTGCCAGCAGCTTGGCCAGAAAGAACGGCCTGGCTAACTATGGCTACACCTTC. The encoded protein is CASSLARKNGLANYGYTF.